Listed below are T cell receptor beta chains from one sample, sequenced in a study of blood T cell repertoires in COVID-19. Using immunoSEQ multiplex PCR, the repertoire was profiled, and TCRdb retains in-frame clones only, with some absent. The sample includes around 63,000 clones, 81% of them seen just once. Sequenced: peripheral blood. Receptors were obtained from a woman older than 75 with active or convalescent COVID-19. Both conserved end residues are trimmed from each CDR3.

v_call: TRBV6-4; cdr3_aa: ASSDTYSGGTATYNEQF
v_call: TRBV25-1; cdr3_aa: ASSDLAGPDTQY
v_call: TRBV4-3; cdr3_aa: ASSAKINTGELF
v_call: TRBV4-1; cdr3_aa: ASSRLTSGGAGQETQY
v_call: TRBV19; cdr3_aa: ASSPRVGSEQF
v_call: TRBV7-2; cdr3_aa: ASSPQRTLQGEQY
v_call: TRBV7-9; cdr3_aa: ASSAPGGLGDTQY
v_call: TRBV3-1/TRBV3-2; cdr3_aa: ASSQDHLMNTEAF
v_call: TRBV6-6; cdr3_aa: ASSYRAGRGEAF
v_call: TRBV25-1; cdr3_aa: ASSASGGPDTQY
v_call: TRBV10-1; cdr3_aa: ASSSVSNTEAF
v_call: TRBV12-3/TRBV12-4; cdr3_aa: ASSGQSRSPLH
v_call: TRBV7-3; cdr3_aa: ASSLSQASGVYEQY
v_call: TRBV10-2; cdr3_aa: ASSESQANEQY
v_call: TRBV6-1; cdr3_aa: ASSEGTGTSTEAF
v_call: TRBV24-1; cdr3_aa: ATSEPGTGGAELF
v_call: TRBV7-9; cdr3_aa: ASSLASGDYGYT
v_call: TRBV28; cdr3_aa: ASRAGQTYEQY
v_call: TRBV4-1; cdr3_aa: ASSQDPVVSYEQY
v_call: TRBV3-1/TRBV3-2; cdr3_aa: ASSLFQPGQGAWSGNTIY
v_call: TRBV28; cdr3_aa: ASSSKDRGGEKLF
v_call: TRBV12-3/TRBV12-4; cdr3_aa: ASSAGVGETQY
v_call: TRBV3-1/TRBV3-2; cdr3_aa: ASSQDRVSQPQH
v_call: TRBV6-6; cdr3_aa: ASSTLGTEAF